The T cell receptor beta chain under discussion was sequenced for a study of human T cells and chemical hapten exposure. Study-level information: The use of 2% DPC on roughly 2 cm by roughly 2 cm of upper inner arm skin constituted sensitization. Patch tests applied 0.01% DPC to the upper back and were scored after 6 days.

The ends lost 1 base at V and 6 bases at J; junction bases unmatched: 10. This CDR3 is built from 18 residues. In germline, CDR1 is SEHNR, CDR2 FQNEAQ (reference sequence). Regarding the study as a whole: More PT1 expanded TCRs went with higher patch test scores.

This sample's time point: patch test 1, 2 weeks after DPC sensitization. Treatment: therapeutic diphenylcyclopropenone sensitization with weekly scalp DPC. Samples of blood were obtained prior to the application of each patch test. This clonotype was counted a single time. The antigen remains unidentified. Each CDR3 protein gets one entry after TCRdb re-called the RACE reads with MiXCR. The profile shows 80,000 to 100,000 distinct CDR3 sequences, 9.5% to 15% of them singletons. The sequence derives from a woman in her 40s with alopecia areata. Some clones in this sample may be carry-over from other donors' samples. The rearrangement links TRBV7-9 to TRBJ2-5; 14 positions agree with TRBD2. The sequences come from whole blood, collected in connection with sensitization to the hapten diphenylcyclopropenone (DPC). In DNA form, the CDR3 reads TGTGCCAGCAGCTTAGTAGGGATCGGGACTAGCGGGAGAAAGACCCAGTACTTC. Protein: CASSLVGIGTSGRKTQYF.